Included here is one TCR beta chain sequence, with context. Its specificity is not known. The source of the sample is a study of CD8+CD57+ T cells in acquired aplastic anemia. Study at large: Each DNA sample taken from sorted CD4+ and CD8+ cells came to about 3.2 ug on average. Reads per healthy sample averaged about 9.8 million (CD4+) and 11.0 million (CD8+). Study-wide results and caveats: Patients and controls had CD8+ Simpson's diversity values that were not significantly distinct. Patients and controls shared 25 to 35 CD8+ CDR3 sequences, which appeared highly expressed in patients and within their immunodominant clones.

TCR beta VDJ and CDR3 were profiled, and genomic DNA was the template. One entry per CDR3 protein, called by TCRdb with MiXCR from the reads. This repertoire shows more than 100,000 distinct CDR3 sequences, 40% to 45% found once; its top ten account for 8.4%. Germline V gene lookup returns CDR1 SEHNR and CDR2 FQNEAQ (reference sequence). CDR3 length: 14 amino acids. The ends were cut back, 8 bases at V and 5 bases at J, with 18 bases in the middle. Sequenced material: sorted CD4+, CD8+, or CD8+CD57+ T cells (not recorded which) from PBMCs. The V call is TRBV7-9, the J call TRBJ1-2; D perhaps matches TRBD1 (6 bases). This receptor was obtained from a human donor in good health, serving as a control. Here the CDR3 DNA reads TGTGCCAGCGGATCTTGGGACAACAGATATGGCTACACCTTC. Amino acids: CASGSWDNRYGYTF.